These T cell receptor beta chains were read from a single sample in a study of blood T cell repertoires in COVID-19. The assay was immunoSEQ multiplex PCR, and TCRdb's table has in-frame clones only and misses some. The sample yields 120,000 to 150,000 clones, about 85% seen once. Material for sequencing was peripheral blood. These receptors all stem from a human donor with acute or convalescent COVID-19. The donor label of this sample is uncertain. Each CDR3 is given with its conserved first and last residue. The D gene is left open where the match is weak. Size values are once, few and many counts, or a class for expanded clones, and some rows have none.

TGTGCCAGCAGCCCCCTTAGCGGATCAACGGCCTATGAGCAGTTCTTC | CASSPLSGSTAYEQFF | TRBJ2-1 | . | TRBV11-2 | .
TGTGCCAGCAGCTCAGGTGCGGGGGTTGGGCAGTTCTTC | CASSSGAGVGQFF | TRBJ2-1 | . | TRBV7-2 | TRBD2
TGTGCCAGCAGTTACCCCTTGGTACTAGCGGGAGGTGGGGAGACCCAGTACTTC | CASSYPLVLAGGGETQYF | TRBJ2-5 | . | TRBV28 | TRBD2
TGTGCCATCAGTGATGACAGGGGGTATGGCTACACCTTC | CAISDDRGYGYTF | TRBJ1-2 | once | TRBV10-3 | TRBD1
TGTGCCACCACGTTCGGACAGGGGGCGTATGACGAGCAGTACTTC | CATTFGQGAYDEQYF | TRBJ2-7 | . | TRBV6-5 | TRBD1
TGTGCCAGCAGTTTATACCCTGCAGCGGGGGCTTACGAGCAGTACTTC | CASSLYPAAGAYEQYF | TRBJ2-7 | . | TRBV28 | TRBD2
TGTGCCAGCAGCTTAGCTTTTACTAGCGGGGTATCCTACGAGCAGTACTTC | CASSLAFTSGVSYEQYF | TRBJ2-7 | . | TRBV7-2 | TRBD2
TGTGCCAGCAGTCAGCAGGGAGGGGGCAATCAGCCCCAGCATTTT | CASSQQGGGNQPQHF | TRBJ1-5 | . | TRBV2 | .
TGTGCCAGTAGTTCGACAGGGGATCGGGGCTACACCTTC | CASSSTGDRGYTF | TRBJ1-2 | . | TRBV19 | TRBD1
TGTGCCTGGATTGACCGGGGTGCCAAAAACATTCAGTACTTC | CAWIDRGAKNIQYF | TRBJ2-4 | . | TRBV30 | .
TGTGCCAGCAGTTGGGTTAGCGCGGGATCCTACGAGCAGTACTTC | CASSWVSAGSYEQYF | TRBJ2-7 | . | TRBV27 | .